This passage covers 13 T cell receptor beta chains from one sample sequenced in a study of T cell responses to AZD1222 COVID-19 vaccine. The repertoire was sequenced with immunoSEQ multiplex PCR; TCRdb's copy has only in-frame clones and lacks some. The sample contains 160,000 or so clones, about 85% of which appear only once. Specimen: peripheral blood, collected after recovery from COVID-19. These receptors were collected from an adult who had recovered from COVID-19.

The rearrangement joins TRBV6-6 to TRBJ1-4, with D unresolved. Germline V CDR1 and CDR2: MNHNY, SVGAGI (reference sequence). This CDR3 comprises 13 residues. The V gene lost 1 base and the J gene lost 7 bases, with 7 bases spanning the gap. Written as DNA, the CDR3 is TGTGCCAGCAGTTACTTGCAGCGTGAAAAACTGTTTTTT. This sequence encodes CASSYLQREKLFF.

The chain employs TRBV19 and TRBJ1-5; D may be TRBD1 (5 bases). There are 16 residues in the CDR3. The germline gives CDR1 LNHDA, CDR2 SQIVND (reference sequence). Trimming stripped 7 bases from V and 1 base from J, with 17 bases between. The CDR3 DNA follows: TGTGCCAGTACTACCCCCGGGGGTGCGAGCAATCAGCCCCAGCATTTT. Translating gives CASTTPGGASNQPQHF.

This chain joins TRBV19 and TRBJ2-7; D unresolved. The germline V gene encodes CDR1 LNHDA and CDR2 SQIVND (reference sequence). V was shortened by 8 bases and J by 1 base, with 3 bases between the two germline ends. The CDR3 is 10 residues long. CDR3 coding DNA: TGTGCCAGTCGTTCCTACGAGCAGTACTTC. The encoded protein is CASRSYEQYF.

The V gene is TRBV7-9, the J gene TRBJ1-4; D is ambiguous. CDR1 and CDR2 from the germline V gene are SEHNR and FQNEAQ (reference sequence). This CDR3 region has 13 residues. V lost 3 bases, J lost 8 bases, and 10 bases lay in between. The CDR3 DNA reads TGTGCCAGCAGCTTCGATGGGCCAGAAAAACTGTTTTTT. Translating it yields CASSFDGPEKLFF.

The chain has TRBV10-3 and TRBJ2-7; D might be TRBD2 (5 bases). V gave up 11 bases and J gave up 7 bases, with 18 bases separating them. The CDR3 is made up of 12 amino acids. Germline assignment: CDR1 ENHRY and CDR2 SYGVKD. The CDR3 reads CAAHPGTFEQYF. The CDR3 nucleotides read TGTGCCGCGCATCCGGGAACATTTGAGCAGTACTTC.

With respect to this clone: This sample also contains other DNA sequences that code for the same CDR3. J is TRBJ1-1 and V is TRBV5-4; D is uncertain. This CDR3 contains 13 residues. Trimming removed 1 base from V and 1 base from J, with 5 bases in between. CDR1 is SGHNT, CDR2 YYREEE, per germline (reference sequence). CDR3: CASSLTANTEAFF. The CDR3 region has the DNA TGTGCCAGCAGCTTGACAGCGAACACTGAAGCTTTCTTT.

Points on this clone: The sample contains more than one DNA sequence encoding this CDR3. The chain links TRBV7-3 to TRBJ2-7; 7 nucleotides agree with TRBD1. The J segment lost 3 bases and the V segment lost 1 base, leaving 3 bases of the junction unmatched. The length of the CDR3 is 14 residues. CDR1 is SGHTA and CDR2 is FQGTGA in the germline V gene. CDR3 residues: CASSLNPGGYEQYF. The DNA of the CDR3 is TGTGCCAGCAGCTTAAACCCAGGGGGCTACGAGCAGTACTTC.

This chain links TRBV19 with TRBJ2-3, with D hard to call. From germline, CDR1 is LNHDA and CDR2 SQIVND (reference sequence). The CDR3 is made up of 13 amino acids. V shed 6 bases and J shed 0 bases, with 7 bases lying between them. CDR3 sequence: CASRPLSTDTQYF. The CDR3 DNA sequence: TGTGCCAGTAGACCGTTAAGCACAGATACGCAGTATTTT.

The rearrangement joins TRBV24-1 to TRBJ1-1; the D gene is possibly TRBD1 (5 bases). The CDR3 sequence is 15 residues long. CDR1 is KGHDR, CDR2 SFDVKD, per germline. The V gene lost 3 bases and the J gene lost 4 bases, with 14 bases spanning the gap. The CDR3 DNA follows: TGTGCCACCAGTGATCATGGGCAGGGTGTCACTGAAGCTTTCTTT. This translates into CATSDHGQGVTEAFF.

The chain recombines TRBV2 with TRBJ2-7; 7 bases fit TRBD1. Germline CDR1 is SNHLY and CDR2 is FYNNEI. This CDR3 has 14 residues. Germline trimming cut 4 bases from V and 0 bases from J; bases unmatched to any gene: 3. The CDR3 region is CASSARDSSYEQYF. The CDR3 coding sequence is TGTGCCAGCAGTGCCCGGGACAGCTCCTACGAGCAGTACTTC.

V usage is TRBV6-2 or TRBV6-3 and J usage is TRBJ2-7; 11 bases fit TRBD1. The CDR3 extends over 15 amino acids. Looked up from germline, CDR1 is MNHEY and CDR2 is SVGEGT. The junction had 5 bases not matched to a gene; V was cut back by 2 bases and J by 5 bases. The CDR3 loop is CASSYLDRGLDEQYF. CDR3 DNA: TGTGCCAGCAGTTACCTGGACAGGGGGCTCGACGAGCAGTACTTC.

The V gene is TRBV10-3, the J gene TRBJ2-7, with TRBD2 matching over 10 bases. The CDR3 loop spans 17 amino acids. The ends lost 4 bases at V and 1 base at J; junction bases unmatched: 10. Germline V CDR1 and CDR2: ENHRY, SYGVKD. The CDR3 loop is CAISALASGGGSYEQYF. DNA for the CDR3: TGTGCCATCAGTGCGTTGGCTAGCGGGGGTGGTTCCTACGAGCAGTACTTC.

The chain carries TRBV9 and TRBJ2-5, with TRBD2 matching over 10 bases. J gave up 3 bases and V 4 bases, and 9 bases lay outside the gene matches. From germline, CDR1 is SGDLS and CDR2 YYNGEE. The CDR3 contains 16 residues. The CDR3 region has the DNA TGTGCCAGCAGCATAGGGCTAGCGGGAGTTGAAGAGACCCAGTACTTC. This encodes CASSIGLAGVEETQYF.